The 19 T cell receptor beta chains listed next were all sequenced from one sample in a study of monozygotic twins with inflammatory bowel disease. TCRdb re-called the 5' RACE reads; one entry per CDR3 protein, DNA not given. The listing contains approximately 200,000 distinct CDR3 sequences. The sample was blood. The source is a human donor with ulcerative colitis or Crohn's disease, or a healthy co-twin of an affected twin (not recorded which).

The chain is built from TRBV9 and TRBJ1-4. CDR1 SGDLS and CDR2 YYNGEE come from the germline V gene. The CDR3 loop spans 15 amino acids. CDR3 protein: CASSVEGREDEKLFF.

This sequence joins TRBV7-3 and TRBJ1-1. The germline CDR1 and CDR2 sequences are SGHTA and FQGTGA. The CDR3 is 13 amino acids. CDR3 sequence reads: CASSLRVFTEAFF.

This chain connects TRBV28 to TRBJ2-1; TCRdb picks TRBD1, but there is no DNA to check that call. The CDR3 is made up of 14 amino acids. CDR1 is MDHEN, CDR2 SYDVKM, per germline. CDR3 residues: CASSRGGENNEQFF. Drawing the rest from reference TRBV28 and TRBJ2-1, the complete variable domain is DVKVTQSSRYLVKRTGEKVFLECVQDMDHENMFWYRQDPGLGLRLIYFSYDVKMKEKGDIPEGYSVSREKKERFSLILESASTNQTSMYLCASSRGGENNEQFFGPGTRLTVL.

The chain employs TRBV11-2 and TRBJ1-2; TCRdb lists TRBD1, though no DNA is available to test this call. The germline gives CDR1 SGHAT, CDR2 FQNNGV. This CDR3 has 14 amino acids. The CDR3 loop reads CASSPRDRGGGYTF.

The chain recombines TRBV5-1 with TRBJ2-1; the TRBD1 assignment by TCRdb is unverifiable without DNA. CDR3 length equals 16 residues. Germline V gene sequence: CDR1 SGHRS, CDR2 YFSETQ. The CDR3: CASSSAGARTSNEQFF.

The chain recombines TRBV10-3 with TRBJ1-2; TCRdb indicates TRBD1, and absent DNA this call remains unverified. Germline loops: CDR1 ENHRY, CDR2 SYGVKD. CDR3 length: 13 residues. CDR3 region: CAIGRTGDYGYTF.

CDR3 region: CASSRLIAGDSYEQYF. The chain has TRBV12-3 or TRBV12-4 and TRBJ2-7; TCRdb designates TRBD2, a call that cannot be tested without DNA. This CDR3 region has 16 residues.

The chain is built from TRBV20-1 and TRBJ2-1; the TCRdb call, TRBD2, lacks DNA for checking. The CDR3 contains 15 residues. Germline loops: CDR1 DFQATT, CDR2 SNEGSKA (reference sequence). The CDR3 reads CSAPTSGGSYNEQFF.

The chain links TRBV7-2 to TRBJ2-3; TCRdb reports TRBD1, a call that lacks DNA to check it against. Germline CDR1 and CDR2: SGHTA and FQGNSA. The CDR3 totals 15 residues. CDR3 residues: CASSLAGGSTNTQYF.

V and J are TRBV12-3 or TRBV12-4 and TRBJ2-7; the D gene TCRdb calls, TRBD1, cannot be checked with no DNA. The CDR3 is made up of 15 amino acids. CDR3 region: CASSPGGRLPYEQYF.

The rearrangement uses TRBV3-1 and TRBJ2-1; TCRdb's D call of TRBD1 is untestable without DNA. This CDR3 is 16 amino acids long. Germline CDR1 LGHDT, CDR2 YNNKEL (reference sequence). This CDR3 reads CASSQGPIGIGHEQFF.

The chain uses TRBV7-2 and TRBJ1-2; TCRdb gives TRBD1 as the D gene, but with no DNA this cannot be confirmed. The CDR3 runs to 13 residues. Germline V lookup: CDR1 SGHTA, CDR2 FQGNSA. The CDR3 loop reads CASSAQGYYGYTF. The variable domain in full, with the rest retrieved from reference TRBV7-2 and TRBJ1-2, is GAGVSQSPSNKVTEKGKDVELRCDPISGHTALYWYRQSLGQGLEFLIYFQGNSAPDKSGLPSDRFSAERTGGSVSTLTIQRTQQEDSAVYLCASSAQGYYGYTFGSGTRLTVV.

The gene calls are TRBV7-3 and TRBJ2-1; checking the TCRdb D call of TRBD2 is not possible without DNA. The CDR3 sequence is 15 residues long. Germline V lookup: CDR1 SGHTA, CDR2 FQGTGA. The CDR3 sequence: CASSLTAGLYNEQFF.

The chain is built from TRBV20-1 and TRBJ1-2. From germline, CDR1 is DFQATT and CDR2 SNEGSKA (reference sequence). The CDR3 consists of 12 residues. CDR3 sequence: CSALNMRYGYTF.

This chain's CDR3 is CASSEHGYSGNTIYF. The chain employs TRBV2 and TRBJ1-3. Germline values: CDR1 SNHLY, CDR2 FYNNEI. The CDR3 totals 15 residues.

V and J are TRBV6-2 or TRBV6-3 and TRBJ2-7. The CDR3 is 14 residues long. Germline lookup yields CDR1 MNHEY and CDR2 SVGEGT. CDR3 sequence: CASSYSSGPYEQYF.

The rearrangement links TRBV7-2 to TRBJ1-6; TCRdb picks TRBD1, but there is no DNA to check that call. The CDR3 sequence is 15 residues long. Germline values: CDR1 SGHTA, CDR2 FQGNSA. The CDR3 reads CASSFEGQGIAPLHF.

The V call is TRBV7-9, the J call TRBJ2-5; TCRdb reports TRBD1, a call that lacks DNA to check it against. Germline lookup yields CDR1 SEHNR and CDR2 FQNEAQ (reference sequence). CDR3 length equals 14 residues. CDR3 sequence reads: CASSVPGQRETQYF.

V and J are TRBV4-1 and TRBJ2-1; as DNA is missing, the TRBD1 call by TCRdb cannot be tested. CDR3 length equals 14 residues. The germline V gene encodes CDR1 MGHRA and CDR2 YSYEKL. The CDR3 here is CASSQRRGWDEQFF.